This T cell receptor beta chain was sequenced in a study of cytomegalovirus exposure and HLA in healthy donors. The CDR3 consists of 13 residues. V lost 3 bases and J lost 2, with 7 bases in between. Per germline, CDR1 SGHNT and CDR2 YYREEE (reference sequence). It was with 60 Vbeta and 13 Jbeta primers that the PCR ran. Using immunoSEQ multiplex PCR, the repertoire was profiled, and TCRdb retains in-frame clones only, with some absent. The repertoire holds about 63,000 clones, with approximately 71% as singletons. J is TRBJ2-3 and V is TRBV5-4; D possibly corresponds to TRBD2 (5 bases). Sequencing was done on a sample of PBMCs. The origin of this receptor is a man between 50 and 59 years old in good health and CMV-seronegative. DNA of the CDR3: TGTGCCAGCAGCTGGACTCTCACAGATACGCAGTATTTT. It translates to CASSWTLTDTQYF.